The next 29 T cell receptor beta chains were all read from a single sample in a study of T cell changes during pregnancy in multiple sclerosis. Data came from immunoSEQ multiplex PCR; TCRdb stores just in-frame clones and leaves some out. This sample carries about 38,000 clones, around 90% of them seen once, and the ten largest clones take more than 0.3%. The source was CD4+ T cells from peripheral blood mononuclear cells, collected after pregnancy. The receptors come from a female donor in good health, enrolled as a control in a pregnancy study.

The J gene is TRBJ2-6, the V gene TRBV19, with no clear D. The CDR3 is made up of 15 amino acids. The germline V gene has CDR1 LNHDA and CDR2 SQIVND (reference sequence). The V end was cut by 1 base, the J end by 4 bases, with 8 bases between. The CDR3 sequence: CASSIGASGANVLTF. CDR3 DNA sequence: TGTGCCAGTAGTATAGGGGCTTCGGGGGCCAACGTCCTGACTTTC.

V and J are TRBV6-6 and TRBJ2-7, with D unresolved. V was cut by 3 bases and J by 6 bases, with 15 bases left in between. Germline assignment: CDR1 MNHNY and CDR2 SVGAGI (reference sequence). The CDR3 loop spans 14 amino acids. CDR3 nucleotide sequence: TGTGCCAGCAGTTATCGCGTCTTCGTCGGCGAGCAGTACTTC. Its protein is CASSYRVFVGEQYF.

V is TRBV6-1 and J is TRBJ1-4; D perhaps matches TRBD1 (5 bases). CDR3 length: 15 residues. Per the germline V gene, CDR1 is MNHNS and CDR2 is SASEGT. The V gene lost 0 bases and the J gene lost 2 bases, with 7 bases spanning the gap. DNA of the CDR3: TGTGCCAGCAGTGAAGCTGCAGGGACTAATGAAAAACTGTTTTTT. As protein: CASSEAAGTNEKLFF.

The chain couples TRBV11-3 to TRBJ1-1; 9 positions match TRBD1. Per germline, CDR1 SGHNT and CDR2 YENEEA. The CDR3 sequence is 15 residues long. Germline trimming cut 3 bases from V and 3 bases from J; bases unmatched to any gene: 5. CDR3 region: CASSFNRGLDTEAFF. The CDR3 DNA sequence: TGTGCCAGCAGCTTCAACAGGGGGCTCGACACTGAAGCTTTCTTT.

The CDR3 sequence is CASSFAGDTQYF. The CDR3 DNA follows: TGCGCCAGCAGCTTCGCAGGGGATACGCAGTATTTT. The J gene is TRBJ2-3, the V gene TRBV5-1; TRBD1 might be the D (5 bases). The germline V gene has CDR1 SGHRS and CDR2 YFSETQ. The CDR3 consists of 12 residues. The germline V and J ends were trimmed by 2 bases and 6 bases, with 7 bases remaining between them.

The gene calls are TRBV7-9 and TRBJ2-7; D remains unclear. The CDR3 covers 14 residues. The germline V gene has CDR1 SEHNR and CDR2 FQNEAQ (reference sequence). Trimming left V 1 base short and J 3 bases short, with 10 bases between. This chain's CDR3 is CASSLDGGIYEQYF. CDR3 DNA sequence: TGTGCCAGCAGCTTAGATGGCGGAATCTACGAGCAGTACTTC.

In its sample, this clone was seen once. The J gene is TRBJ2-1, the V gene TRBV5-4, with TRBD2 identical over 8 bases. Trimming cost V 4 bases and J 1 base; bases outside gene matches: 4. Per germline, CDR1 SGHNT and CDR2 YYREEE (reference sequence). There are 15 residues in the CDR3. The CDR3, as DNA: TGTGCCAGCAGCAGGACTAGCTCATCCTACAATGAGCAGTTCTTC. Translating gives CASSRTSSSYNEQFF.

This chain joins TRBV27 and TRBJ1-5; D gene ambiguous. Germline V gene sequence: CDR1 MNHEY, CDR2 SMNVEV (reference sequence). This CDR3 is 17 amino acids long. The ends were cut back, 5 bases at V and 7 bases at J, with 24 bases in the middle. CDR3 loop: CASSPLNARRGRQPQHF. The CDR3 DNA follows: TGTGCCAGCAGTCCCCTGAACGCAAGGAGAGGTAGGCAGCCCCAGCATTTT.

The V call is TRBV9, the J call TRBJ2-5, with D maybe TRBD2 (5 bases). Germline V lookup: CDR1 SGDLS, CDR2 YYNGEE. Trimming took off 0 bases at V and 7 bases at J, with 13 bases between the two ends. This CDR3 is 14 amino acids long. This CDR3 reads CASSVAKEARTQYF. For the CDR3, the DNA is TGTGCCAGCAGCGTAGCTAAGGAGGCCCGGACCCAGTACTTC.

This rearrangement joins TRBV5-4 to TRBJ1-2; 8 positions match TRBD1. Germline lookup yields CDR1 SGHNT and CDR2 YYREEE (reference sequence). The CDR3 covers 14 residues. V shed 4 bases, J shed 9 bases, and the junction held 11 bases outside the gene matches. CDR3 amino acids: CASSPQGARGSYTF. The CDR3 nucleotides read TGTGCCAGCAGCCCGCAGGGGGCCCGTGGTAGCTACACCTTC.

V usage is TRBV19 and J usage is TRBJ1-4; D is unresolved. Trimming took off 5 bases at V and 7 bases at J, with 11 bases between the two ends. This CDR3 has 13 residues. Germline V gene sequence: CDR1 LNHDA, CDR2 SQIVND (reference sequence). CDR3 loop: CASSLSRGEKLFF. The CDR3, as DNA: TGTGCCAGTAGTCTATCTCGGGGTGAAAAACTGTTTTTT.

The chain links TRBV30 to TRBJ1-4; a weak D match, TRBD1 (6 bases). CDR3 length: 15 amino acids. V was trimmed by 1 base and J by 4 bases, leaving 13 bases between them. The germline V gene has CDR1 GTSNPN and CDR2 SVGIG (reference sequence). The CDR3 reads CAWSGKDRFNEKLFF. CDR3 DNA: TGTGCCTGGAGTGGAAAGGACAGATTTAATGAAAAACTGTTTTTT.

The chain combines TRBV9 with TRBJ2-3; 11 bases are a match to TRBD2. Germline V CDR1 and CDR2: SGDLS, YYNGEE. The trim removed 4 bases at V and 5 bases at J, leaving 15 bases unmatched. The CDR3 runs to 18 residues. CDR3 amino acids: CASSTSGTSGGVGDTQYF. As DNA, the CDR3 is TGTGCCAGCAGCACGTCCGGGACTAGCGGAGGGGTGGGAGATACGCAGTATTTT.

The J gene is TRBJ2-2, the V gene TRBV10-2; 8 bases are a match to TRBD2. J was trimmed by 4 bases and V by 7 bases; bases with no gene match: 5. Germline CDR1 WSHSY, CDR2 SAAADI. The CDR3 length is 14 residues. The CDR3 spells CASTQAGVTGELFF. In DNA form, the CDR3 reads TGCGCCAGCACCCAAGCGGGGGTCACCGGGGAGCTGTTTTTT.

This clone has only one observation. The chain combines TRBV19 with TRBJ2-5; 8 nucleotides align to TRBD1. The CDR3 is 14 residues long. Losses at the gene ends were 5 bases for V and 2 bases for J; bases not matched to a gene: 4. CDR1 is LNHDA and CDR2 is SQIVND in the germline V gene (reference sequence). The CDR3 DNA reads TGTGCCAGTAGTTCCTGGGACAGGCAAGAGACCCAGTACTTC. This sequence encodes CASSSWDRQETQYF.

The genes are TRBV6-5 and TRBJ1-1; 7 bases are shared with TRBD1. The trim removed 4 bases at V and 3 bases at J, leaving 8 bases unmatched. This CDR3 spans 15 amino acids. Germline V gene data show CDR1 as MNHEY and CDR2 as SVGAGI. The CDR3 loop reads CASSWSRGMDTEAFF. CDR3 in DNA: TGTGCCAGCAGTTGGTCCAGGGGGATGGACACTGAAGCTTTCTTT.

J is TRBJ1-1 and V is TRBV9; D is uncertain. Germline CDR1 is SGDLS and CDR2 is YYNGEE. Trimming stripped 3 bases from V and 0 bases from J, with 12 bases between. The length of the CDR3 is 15 residues. The CDR3 reads CASSGTSRMNTEAFF. For the CDR3, the DNA is TGTGCCAGCAGCGGTACTTCTCGAATGAACACTGAAGCTTTCTTT.

The chain combines TRBV28 with TRBJ1-5, with a weak D call TRBD1 (5 bases). Germline CDR1 MDHEN, CDR2 SYDVKM. This CDR3 has 12 amino acids. V dropped 3 bases and J dropped 11 bases, with 11 bases sitting between them. The CDR3 DNA reads TGTGCCAGCAGTTTGGAGGGGATGGCCCAGCATTTT. Protein sequence: CASSLEGMAQHF.

The genes are TRBV19 and TRBJ2-2, with a weak D call TRBD2 (6 bases). Germline-derived CDR1 and CDR2 are LNHDA and SQIVND (reference sequence). This CDR3 contains 14 residues. With 3 bases removed from V and 5 bases from J, the gap between germline ends came to 10 bases. The CDR3 region has the DNA TGTGCCAGTAGTATTGGAGGAGGGACCGGGGAGCTGTTTTTT. Translated, it gives CASSIGGGTGELFF.

This sequence joins TRBV6-1 and TRBJ2-1, with 7 bases identical to TRBD2. The CDR3 is 15 amino acids. Germline CDR1 reads MNHNS; CDR2 reads SASEGT. Germline trimming cut 7 bases from V and 2 bases from J; bases unmatched to any gene: 8. The CDR3 spells CASTPGGGTYNEQFF. The CDR3 nucleotides are TGTGCCAGCACCCCTGGGGGGGGGACCTACAATGAGCAGTTCTTC.

The chain couples TRBV5-6 to TRBJ2-2; unclear D gene. This CDR3 is built from 16 residues. Germline CDR1 and CDR2: SGHDT and YYEEEE. V lost 4 bases and J 0 bases, leaving 13 bases between the germline ends. For the CDR3, the DNA is TGTGCCAGCAGCCCGTTCGACACGACGAACACCGGGGAGCTGTTTTTT. This encodes CASSPFDTTNTGELFF. Supplemented by reference TRBV5-6 and TRBJ2-2, the full variable domain reads DAGVTQSPTHLIKTRGQQVTLRCSPKSGHDTVSWYQQALGQGPQFIFQYYEEEERQRGNFPDRFSGHQFPNYSSELNVNALLLGDSALYLCASSPFDTTNTGELFFGEGSRLTVL.

The chain combines TRBV4-3 with TRBJ2-7; 10 bases align to TRBD1. Unmatched junction bases numbered 9, after V lost 0 bases and J lost 7 bases. Germline V gene sequence: CDR1 LGHNA, CDR2 YSLEER. The CDR3 is 16 residues long. In nucleotides, the CDR3 is TGCGCCAGCAGCCAAGACCTAGGACAGGGGGAGAGGGAGCAGTACTTC. Encoded protein: CASSQDLGQGEREQYF.

CDR3 region: CASRGTGAYEQYF. The CDR3 DNA follows: TGTGCCAGCAGAGGGACAGGGGCCTACGAGCAGTACTTC. The V call is TRBV2, the J call TRBJ2-7; TRBD1 aligns across 10 bases. V lost 6 bases, J lost 2 bases, and 1 base stayed unmatched. This CDR3 spans 13 amino acids. From germline, CDR1 is SNHLY and CDR2 FYNNEI.

V is TRBV19 and J is TRBJ1-1, with D uncertain. Trimming took 4 bases from V and 0 from J, leaving 9 bases between them. The CDR3 has 14 amino acids. In germline, CDR1 is LNHDA, CDR2 SQIVND (reference sequence). The CDR3 sequence: CASSTGFMNTEAFF. The CDR3 DNA reads as TGTGCCAGTAGTACCGGGTTCATGAACACTGAAGCTTTCTTT. The variable domain in full, completed from reference TRBV19 and TRBJ1-1, reads DGGITQSPKYLFRKEGQNVTLSCEQNLNHDAMYWYRQDPGQGLRLIYYSQIVNDFQKGDIAEGYSVSREKKESFPLTVTSAQKNPTAFYLCASSTGFMNTEAFFGQGTRLTVV.

The chain couples TRBV19 to TRBJ2-7, with D possibly matching TRBD2 (5 bases). Germline assignment: CDR1 LNHDA and CDR2 SQIVND (reference sequence). Between the trimmed V and J ends, which lost 0 bases and 7 bases, there was a span of 22 bases. CDR3 length: 17 amino acids. CDR3 sequence reads: CASSIDLGGIFSGEQYF. The CDR3 nucleotides read TGTGCCAGTAGTATAGATCTCGGTGGGATTTTCTCGGGGGAGCAGTACTTC.

V usage is TRBV7-2 and J usage is TRBJ2-4; D perhaps matches TRBD1 (6 bases). The V gene's germline CDR1 is SGHTA and CDR2 FQGNSA. The V end was cut by 2 bases, the J end by 5 bases, with 16 bases between. The CDR3 covers 16 residues. CDR3 region: CASSLSSGAPENIQYF. CDR3 DNA sequence: TGTGCCAGCAGCTTAAGTTCAGGGGCGCCTGAAAACATTCAGTACTTC.

The chain has TRBV7-9 and TRBJ1-2; 11 bases agree with TRBD1. This CDR3 is 14 amino acids long. The V gene's germline CDR1 is SEHNR and CDR2 FQNEAQ (reference sequence). Trimming took 3 bases from V and 7 from J; bases not matched to a gene: 4. The CDR3 reads CASSFGQGAAGYTF. The CDR3 DNA follows: TGTGCCAGCAGCTTCGGACAGGGGGCGGCTGGCTACACCTTC.

The chain recombines TRBV19 with TRBJ1-2; 9 nucleotides line up with TRBD1. Germline-derived CDR1 and CDR2 are LNHDA and SQIVND (reference sequence). The CDR3 covers 16 residues. V was pared by 3 bases and J by 4 bases, with 9 bases of the junction left unmatched. The CDR3 spells CASSMGRDRAVYGYTF. As DNA, the CDR3 is TGTGCCAGTAGTATGGGGCGGGACAGGGCTGTCTATGGCTACACCTTC.

The table lists this clone with a count of one. The J gene is TRBJ2-4, the V gene TRBV5-1; 7 bases align to TRBD2. Germline lookup yields CDR1 SGHRS and CDR2 YFSETQ. The CDR3 has 16 amino acids. The V gene end was trimmed by 0 bases and the J gene end by 3 bases; junction bases not matched to a gene: 6. The CDR3 nucleotides read TGCGCCAGCAGCTTGGAGGCGGGAGTGGTCAAAAACATTCAGTACTTC. Encoded protein: CASSLEAGVVKNIQYF.